This T cell receptor (beta chain) was sequenced during a study of metastatic and nonmetastatic thyroid tumors (dated by TCRdb to the early 2020s). Background on the whole study: Repertoires were compared across peripheral blood and tumor or nodule tissue samples from malignant and benign thyroid patients. Overall results and qualifications from the work: TCR beta diversity was reported as significantly higher in malignant tumors than in benign nodules, in both blood and tumor samples.

At least ten counts were recorded for this clone. No cognate antigen has been identified for it. Per-base quality was not reported, and no clone a single base away is much larger than it. No treatment had been received by any patient before thyroid surgery. Using T-cell receptor beta sequencing, the researchers looked back retrospectively at clinical samples from patients, gathered between the early 2010s and the late 2010s. The junction shows trimming of 6 bases on V and 5 bases on J, plus 19 bases between the germline ends. From its cysteine to its phenylalanine, the CDR3 spans 15 amino acids. Of all the DNA, just the CDR3 is kept, 45 bases in frame from base 1. Libraries were made using PCR. Sequencing instrument: Illumina HiSeq 4000. The TCR beta-chain CDR3 region of each patient was profiled by high-throughput sequencing. Processing in the source paper ran as follows. Drawing on CDR3 differences between clinicopathological groups, the researchers built a classifier meant to tell apart patients with distant-metastatic papillary thyroid cancer. The Shannon index was used to assess repertoire diversity, and the Morisita-Horn index was used to assess tumor-blood repertoire similarity. TCRdb reran the public reads through fastp at Q25 and MiXCR, keeping productive beta chains. These V and J calls are TCRdb output, not the study's own analysis. Here the sample has 15,000 to 17,000 clones; less than 4% occur a single time. About a quarter of the sample is taken by the ten largest.

This TCR was sampled from a female donor with papillary thyroid cancer or a benign thyroid nodule (not recorded which). Some clones in this sample may be carry-over from other donors' samples. The V and J segments used are TRBV12-3 or TRBV12-4 and TRBJ1-2, with the D segment identity uncertain. Input material: tumor tissue. The CDR3 region: CASSPLDYVAYGYTF. The nucleotide sequence is TGTGCCAGCAGCCCCCTTGACTATGTGGCATATGGCTACACCTTC.